This T cell receptor (beta chain) was captured by sequencing in a study of T cells expressing NK-cell markers. Study background: It was sorted CD3+CD56-NKG2C+, CD3+CD56+NKG2C- and CD3+CD56+NKG2C+ T cells that provided the TCR beta repertoires. Out of eight donors sequenced, seven tested HCMV-seropositive and the remaining one seronegative.

With UMIs, 5'RACE template switching was used to make TCR beta cDNA. TCRdb re-called the 5' RACE reads and shows each CDR3 protein once, DNA omitted. The sample data list about 170,000 distinct CDR3 sequences. The material sequenced was blood T cells: a sorted CD56 or NKG2C T cell subset, CD4+ or CD8+ T cells, or bulk PBMC T cells (not recorded which). The TCR was taken from a man aged 18-69 years in good health.

The CDR3 here is CASKTTSAIYEQYF. The chain carries TRBV6-2 or TRBV6-3 and TRBJ2-7; TCRdb's D call, TRBD2, is unchecked because there is no DNA. Per germline, CDR1 MNHEY and CDR2 SVGEGT. The length of the CDR3 is 14 residues.